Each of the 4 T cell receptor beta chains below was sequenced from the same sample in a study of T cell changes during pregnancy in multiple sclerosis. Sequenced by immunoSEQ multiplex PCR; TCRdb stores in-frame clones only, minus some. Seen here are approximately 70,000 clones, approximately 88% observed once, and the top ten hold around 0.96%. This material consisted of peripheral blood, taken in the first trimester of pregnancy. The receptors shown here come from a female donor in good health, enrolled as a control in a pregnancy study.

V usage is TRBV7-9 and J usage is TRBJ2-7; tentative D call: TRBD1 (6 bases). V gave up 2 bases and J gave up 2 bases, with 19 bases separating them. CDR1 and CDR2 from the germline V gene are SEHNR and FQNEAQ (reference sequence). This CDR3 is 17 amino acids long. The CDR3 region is CASSLPKQGPYPYEQYF. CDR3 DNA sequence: TGTGCCAGCAGCTTACCTAAACAGGGCCCGTATCCCTACGAGCAGTACTTC.

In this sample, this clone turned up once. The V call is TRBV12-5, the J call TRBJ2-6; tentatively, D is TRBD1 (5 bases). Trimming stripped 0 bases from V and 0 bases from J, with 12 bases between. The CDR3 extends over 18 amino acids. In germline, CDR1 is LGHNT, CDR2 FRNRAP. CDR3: CASGLVYTGRSGANVLTF. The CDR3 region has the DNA TGTGCTAGTGGTTTGGTGTATACAGGCCGCTCTGGGGCCAACGTCCTGACTTTC. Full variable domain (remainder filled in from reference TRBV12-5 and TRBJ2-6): DARVTQTPRHKVTEMGQEVTMRCQPILGHNTVFWYRQTMMQGLELLAYFRNRAPLDDSGMPKDRFSAEMPDATLATLKIQPSEPRDSAVYFCASGLVYTGRSGANVLTFGAGSRLTVL.

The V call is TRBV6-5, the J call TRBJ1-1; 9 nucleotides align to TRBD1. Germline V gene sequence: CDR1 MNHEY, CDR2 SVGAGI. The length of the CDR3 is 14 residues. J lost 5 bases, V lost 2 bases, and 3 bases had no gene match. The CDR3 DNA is TGTGCCAGCAGTTACGGGACAGGGAGTACTGAAGCTTTCTTT. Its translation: CASSYGTGSTEAFF.

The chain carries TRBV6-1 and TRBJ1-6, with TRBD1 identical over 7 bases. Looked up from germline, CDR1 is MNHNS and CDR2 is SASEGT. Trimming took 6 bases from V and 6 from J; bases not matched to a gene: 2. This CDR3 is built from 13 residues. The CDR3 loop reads CASSRQGNSPLHF. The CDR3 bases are TGTGCCAGCAGCAGACAGGGTAATTCACCCCTCCACTTT.